Listed here are 8 T cell receptor beta chains from one sample, sequenced in a study of T cell repertoires in cytomegalovirus infection. Each CDR3 protein is one row after TCRdb ran MiXCR on the reads. Found here are 750,000 to 900,000 distinct CDR3 sequences, 25% to 30% of them singletons; the top ten hold less than 15%. No cognate antigen is known for these TCRs. The source material was cultured CD8+ T cells from PBMCs, sampled from culture after CMV antigen stimulation. The receptors come from a human donor in good health (CMV status not recorded). Some clones in this sample may be carry-over from other donors' samples.

The genes are TRBV11-2 and TRBJ1-1; 8 positions match TRBD1. The CDR3 extends over 17 amino acids. CDR1 is SGHAT, CDR2 FQNNGV, per germline. V was clipped by 3 bases and J by 0 bases; unmatched bases: 9. The CDR3 DNA reads as TGTGCCAGCAGCTTCTGGGACAGGATTCTTTTGAACACTGAAGCTTTCTTT. Its protein product is CASSFWDRILLNTEAFF. Combining the CDR3 with reference TRBV11-2 and TRBJ1-1 gives the whole variable domain EAGVAQSPRYKIIEKRQSVAFWCNPISGHATLYWYQQILGQGPKLLIQFQNNGVVDDSQLPKDRFSAERLKGVDSTLKIQPAKLEDSAVYLCASSFWDRILLNTEAFFGQGTRLTVV.

This clonotype was seen repeatedly, ten times or more. The rearrangement joins TRBV7-2 to TRBJ2-7; TRBD1 agrees at 8 bases. The germline V gene has CDR1 SGHTA and CDR2 FQGNSA. V lost 5 bases to trimming and J lost 2 bases; unmatched junction nucleotides: 2. The CDR3 is made up of 13 amino acids. The CDR3 DNA reads as TGTGCCAGCAGCCGGGGACAGGCCTACGAGCAGTACGTC. Encoded protein: CASSRGQAYEQYV.

For the CDR3, the DNA is TGTGCCAGCAGTGAGCCGGGGCGGGTTGGCTACACCTTC. Translating gives CASSEPGRVGYTF. V gene TRBV25-1 combines with J gene TRBJ1-2; D is possibly TRBD1 (5 bases). There are 13 residues in the CDR3. The germline V gene encodes CDR1 MGHDK and CDR2 SYGVNS. Between the trimmed V and J ends, which lost 3 bases and 7 bases, there was a span of 12 bases.

This clonotype was picked up many times. The genes are TRBV7-9 and TRBJ2-3; D assignment may be TRBD1 or TRBD2 (5 bases each). CDR1 and CDR2 (germline): SEHNR, FQNEAQ (reference sequence). The CDR3 has 16 amino acids. The germline V and J ends were trimmed by 3 bases and 11 bases, with 24 bases remaining between them. The CDR3 coding sequence is TGTGCCAGCAGCTTCACCGGGACCGATTACGGAGTTGGGCAGTATTTT. It codes for CASSFTGTDYGVGQYF.

The V gene is TRBV12-3 or TRBV12-4, the J gene TRBJ2-7; no reliable D call. The ends were cut back, 5 bases at V and 5 bases at J, with 10 bases in the middle. CDR3 length equals 12 residues. CDR3 in DNA: TGTGCCAGCAGTACCAGCTCAAACGAGCAGTACTTC. This codes for CASSTSSNEQYF.

The chain recombines TRBV10-2 with TRBJ2-7; D is tentatively TRBD1 or TRBD2 (5 bases each). V dropped 4 bases and J dropped 2 bases, with 18 bases sitting between them. The CDR3 spans 16 residues. Germline V gene lookup returns CDR1 WSHSY and CDR2 SAAADI. The CDR3 is CASSANGGGSPYEQYF. DNA of the CDR3: TGCGCCAGCAGTGCGAATGGTGGGGGTTCGCCCTACGAGCAGTACTTC.

This chain connects TRBV7-9 to TRBJ2-5; tentatively, D is TRBD1 or TRBD2 (5 bases each). The CDR3 sequence is 16 residues long. Per the germline V gene, CDR1 is SEHNR and CDR2 is FQNEAQ (reference sequence). Trimming took 5 bases from V and 1 from J, leaving 17 bases between them. CDR3 in DNA: TGTGCCAGCAGCGGATTCGAACCGGGACCCCAAGAGACCCAGTACTTC. Its protein is CASSGFEPGPQETQYF.

This clonotype showed up just a few times. J is TRBJ2-2 and V is TRBV7-9; unclear D gene. Germline values: CDR1 SEHNR, CDR2 FQNEAQ (reference sequence). V gave up 6 bases and J gave up 4 bases, with 12 bases separating them. The CDR3 is 14 residues long. CDR3 DNA sequence: TGTGCCAGCAGATATATAACCGCCACCGGGGAGCTGTTTTTT. The encoded protein is CASRYITATGELFF.